This T cell receptor (beta chain) is from a study of shared clonotypes between healthy human individuals (TCRdb year 2020). With regard to the full study: The cohort comprised a couple of women and three men aged 18 to 49 years. To increase sequencing depth and limit assay-specific biases, different laboratories used diverse techniques to prepare libraries and sequence TCR repertoires. To estimate repertoire size and how much clonotype sharing occurs between individuals, the study deeply sequenced the blood TCR repertoires of five or six healthy adults. Each donor's leukapheresis produced roughly between roughly 0.94 and 9.5 billion PBMCs. Per donor, three plates each were used for CD4 naive and CD4 memory, two for CD8 naive, and one for CD8 memory. Overall study results and their limits: Sampling was restricted to blood, and TCR repertoires in tissues likely differ from the TCR repertoires found in blood. Pairwise subsampling indicated that sequencing depth was expected to affect the degree of clonotype sharing among donors. Incomplete sequencing was indicated by rarefaction of sorted-subset datasets, despite the large sequencing depth. Higher generation probabilities were observed for clonotypes shared by all four sorted-subset donors than for non-shared clonotypes. When several donors were compared, the shared fraction of clonotypes was around 4.6% for naive CD4, approximately 3.5% for naive CD8, 2.3% for memory CD4, and under 0.5% for memory CD8. The genetic and exposure-history diversity represented was limited by the small number of donors. Naive subsets generally had larger estimated clonotype richness than memory subsets did.

Comment on this clone: What this receptor recognizes is not known. No quality values exist for individual bases; no much larger clone is one base distant.

The donors were healthy, HIV-negative adults who had no recently reported acute infections or vaccinations. All donors were Caucasian adults living in Nashville, Tennessee, USA. CD4+ T cells were enriched by magnetic negative selection, after which naive cells were positively selected on CD45RA and the negative fraction was taken as the memory subset. Blood was obtained by leukapheresis, after which PBMCs were separated by Ficoll-Histopaque density gradient centrifugation and cryopreserved in liquid nitrogen vapor phase. Analytical flow cytometry was used to check the purity and quantity of each magnetically sorted T cell population. Genomic DNA was isolated from every sorted fraction and measured by UV absorbance on a Nanodrop 2000c. Using the deep immunoSEQ assay, multiplex PCR amplified TCR CDR3 regions from genomic DNA. Extracted genomic DNA from each cell subset was spread evenly across all wells of several immunoSEQ 96-well plates, with each plate serving as a replicate. For sorted subsets, each replicate PCR was loaded with around 200 ng genomic DNA, equivalent to 30,000 or so T cell genomes. Purified libraries were quantified with a Qubit 3.0 fluorometer, sized on a Bioanalyzer 2100, and re-quantified with the KAPA Library Quantification kit. A separate single-read 150-cycle Illumina NextSeq 550 flow cell was used to sequence each immunoSEQ 96-well plate. The authors' analysis ran thus. The immunoSEQ output contained only junctional sequences without quality scores, so filtering could not match that applied to full-length reads. Sequences were annotated with PyIR, a Python wrapper for IgBLAST v1.9, and V/J genes and CDR3 were assigned using IMGT germline references. Any read was removed if the V/J assignment was weak (E-value above 1e-6), the CDR3 was missing, or the read contained stop codons, out-of-frame junctions, or ambiguous translated residues. V3J clonotypes were defined by identical inferred V gene, J gene, and CDR3 amino acid sequence. Percentage overlap between repertoires was computed as shared unique clonotypes divided by the size of the smaller repertoire. Repertoire richness was assessed with RTK rarefaction, the Chao1 estimator, and Recon v2.1 estimates of unobserved clonotypes. Generation probabilities were computed with OLGA for all TCRbeta clonotypes obtained by the gDNA method from four donors. The table was pulled from immuneACCESS by TCRdb, which kept in-frame rearrangements only. Such tables lose some clones; where checked, under half of the loss comes from unresolved V genes, and the rest has no known cause. The V and J calls and clone size are taken from that table; D and trimming were inferred from the DNA. The sample includes over 2 million clones, with 85% to 95% observed a single time. Approximately 0.13% of the sample goes to the ten largest clones.

The specimen sequenced was naive CD4+ T cells sorted from blood. The cell subset or site label, read with the paper, signifies: CD45RA+ positively selected. The source of this sequence is a man aged 18 to 30 in good health.

The CDR3 reads as follows: CASQGRGPSYEQYF. The nucleotides are TGCGCCAGCCAAGGCAGGGGCCCTTCCTACGAGCAGTACTTC. The V and J genes are TRBV5-1 and TRBJ2-7; matching of 6 bases hints at TRBD1 as the D gene. The CDR3 measures 14 amino acids from cysteine to phenylalanine. Only the CDR3 region is kept as DNA, spanning 42 bases read in frame from base 1. The junction carries 15 bases between V and J, which are trimmed by 7 bases and 1 base respectively. CDR1 and CDR2 were assigned from the germline V gene as SGHRS and YFSETQ.